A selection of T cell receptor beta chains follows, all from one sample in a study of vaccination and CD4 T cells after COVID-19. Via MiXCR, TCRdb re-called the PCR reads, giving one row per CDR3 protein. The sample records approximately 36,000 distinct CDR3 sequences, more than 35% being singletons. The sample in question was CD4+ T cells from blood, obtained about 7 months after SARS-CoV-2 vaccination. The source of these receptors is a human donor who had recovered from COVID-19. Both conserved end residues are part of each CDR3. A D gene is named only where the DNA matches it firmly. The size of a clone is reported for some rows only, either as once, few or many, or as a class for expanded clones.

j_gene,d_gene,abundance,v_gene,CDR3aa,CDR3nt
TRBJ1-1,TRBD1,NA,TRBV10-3,CAISELGQGSSNTGAFF,TGTGCCATCAGTGAACTCGGACAGGGAAGTTCCAACACTGGAGCTTTCTTT
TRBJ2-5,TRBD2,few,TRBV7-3,CASSHSGTQETQYF,TGTGCCAGCAGCCATAGCGGGACCCAAGAGACCCAGTACTTC
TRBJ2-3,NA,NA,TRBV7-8,CASSLPLGKGDTQYF,TGTGCCAGCAGCTTACCGTTAGGAAAGGGAGATACGCAGTATTTT
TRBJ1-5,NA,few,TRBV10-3,CASSGQGNQPQHF,TGTGCCTCCAGTGGGCAGGGCAATCAGCCCCAGCATTTT
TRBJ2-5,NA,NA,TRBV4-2,CASSQDQRYQVLQETQYF,TGTGCCAGCAGCCAAGATCAGCGGTACCAGGTATTACAAGAGACCCAGTACTTC
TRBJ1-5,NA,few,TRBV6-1,CASSPGSNQPQHF,TGTGCCAGCAGCCCCGGCAGTAATCAGCCCCAGCATTTT
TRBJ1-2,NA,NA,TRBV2,CASSEDRTVSGYTF,TGTGCCAGCAGTGAAGATCGGACAGTTAGTGGCTACACCTTC
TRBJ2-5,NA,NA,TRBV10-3,CAISDPRGSQETQYF,TGTGCCATCAGTGACCCCCGGGGATCTCAAGAGACCCAGTACTTC
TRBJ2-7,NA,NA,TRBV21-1,CASSKVRIGRRGHGQYF,TGTGCCAGCAGCAAAGTAAGGATAGGGCGCCGGGGCCACGGGCAGTACTTC
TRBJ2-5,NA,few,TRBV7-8,CASSLGTPGQRQETQYF,TGTGCCAGCAGCTTAGGAACCCCTGGACAGCGCCAAGAGACCCAGTACTTC
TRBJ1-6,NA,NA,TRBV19,CASSILDRDSPLHF,TGTGCCAGTAGTATTTTGGACAGAGATTCACCCCTCCACTTT
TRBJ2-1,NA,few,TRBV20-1,CSARGDRALYNEQFF,TGCAGTGCTAGGGGAGATCGGGCATTGTACAATGAGCAGTTCTTC
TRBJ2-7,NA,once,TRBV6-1,CASRKTRITYEQYF,TGTGCCAGCAGAAAAACCCGAATCACCTACGAGCAGTACTTC
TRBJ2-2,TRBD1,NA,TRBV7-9,CASSPGTGNTGELFF,TGTGCCAGCAGTCCCGGGACAGGGAACACCGGGGAGCTGTTTTTT
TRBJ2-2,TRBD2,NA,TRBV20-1,CSARDLAGGETGELFF,TGCAGTGCTAGAGACCTAGCGGGAGGAGAGACCGGGGAGCTGTTTTTT
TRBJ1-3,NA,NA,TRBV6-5,CASSSPGGNTIYF,TGTGCCAGCAGTTCACCGGGAGGAAACACCATATATTTT
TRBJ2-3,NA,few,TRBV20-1,CSARVLGLLQYF,TGCAGTGCTAGAGTCCTCGGGCTCCTCCAGTATTTT
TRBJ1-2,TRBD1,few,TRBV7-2,CASSLYTGGDNYGYTF,TGTGCCAGCAGCTTATATACAGGGGGCGATAACTATGGCTACACCTTC
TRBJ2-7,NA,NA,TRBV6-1,CASSAKLGFYEQYF,TGTGCCAGCAGTGCGAAACTAGGATTCTACGAGCAGTACTTC
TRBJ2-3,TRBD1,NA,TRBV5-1,CASSFGTGVADTQYF,TGCGCCAGCAGCTTCGGGACAGGGGTGGCAGATACGCAGTATTTT
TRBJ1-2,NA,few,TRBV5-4,CASSLTAGPYGYTF,TGTGCCAGCAGCTTGACCGCAGGCCCCTATGGCTACACCTTC
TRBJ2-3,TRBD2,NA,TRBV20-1,CSAKPGLATDTQYF,TGCAGTGCCAAGCCGGGACTAGCCACAGATACGCAGTATTTT
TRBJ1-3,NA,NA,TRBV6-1,CASANGGTSGNTIYF,TGTGCCAGCGCCAACGGGGGGACGTCTGGAAACACCATATATTTT
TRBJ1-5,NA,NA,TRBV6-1,CASSESGQPQHF,TGTGCCAGCAGTGAGTCGGGTCAGCCCCAGCATTTT
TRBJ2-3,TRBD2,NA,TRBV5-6,CASSRAGGWGTDTQYF,TGTGCCAGCAGCAGGGCGGGAGGGTGGGGGACAGATACGCAGTATTTT
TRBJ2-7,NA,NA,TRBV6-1,CASAGQGGTYEQYF,TGTGCCAGCGCCGGGCAGGGGGGAACCTACGAGCAGTACTTC
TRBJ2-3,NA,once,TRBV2,CASSQITSTDTQYF,TGTGCCAGCAGCCAGATCACAAGCACAGATACGCAGTATTTT
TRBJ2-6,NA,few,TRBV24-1,CATSDFRGTGANVLTF,TGTGCCACCAGTGATTTCAGGGGAACTGGGGCCAACGTCCTGACTTTC
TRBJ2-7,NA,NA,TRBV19,CASSIGQRFGEQYF,TGTGCCAGTAGTATAGGACAGAGGTTCGGCGAGCAGTACTTC
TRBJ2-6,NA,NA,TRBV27,CASSFSVEGFRSGANVLTF,TGTGCCAGCAGTTTCTCGGTGGAGGGATTCCGCTCTGGGGCCAACGTCCTGACTTTC
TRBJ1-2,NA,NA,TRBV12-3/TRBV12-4,CASSANEAGYTF,TGTGCCAGCAGCGCAAACGAGGCTGGCTACACCTTC
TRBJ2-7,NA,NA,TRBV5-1,CASTVGGEDEQYF,TGCGCCAGCACAGTAGGAGGGGAGGACGAGCAGTACTTC
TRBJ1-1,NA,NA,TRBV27,CASSLWYVRGLATEAFF,TGTGCCAGCAGTTTATGGTATGTGAGAGGGCTGGCCACTGAAGCTTTCTTT
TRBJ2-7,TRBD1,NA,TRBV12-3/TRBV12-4,CASSTTGGLPNYEQYF,TGTGCCAGCAGTACTACAGGGGGCTTACCCAACTACGAGCAGTACTTC
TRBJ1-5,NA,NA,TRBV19,CASSIFDGLSNQPQHF,TGTGCCAGTAGTATTTTCGACGGTCTTAGCAATCAGCCCCAGCATTTT